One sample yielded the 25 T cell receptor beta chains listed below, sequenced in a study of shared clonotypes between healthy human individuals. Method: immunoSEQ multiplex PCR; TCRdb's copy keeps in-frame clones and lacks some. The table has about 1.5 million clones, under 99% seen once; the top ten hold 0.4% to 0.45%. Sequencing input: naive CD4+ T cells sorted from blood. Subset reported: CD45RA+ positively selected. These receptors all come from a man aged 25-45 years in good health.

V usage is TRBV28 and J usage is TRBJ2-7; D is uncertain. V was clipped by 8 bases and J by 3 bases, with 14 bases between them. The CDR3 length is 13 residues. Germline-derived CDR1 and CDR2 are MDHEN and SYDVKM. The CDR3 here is CASLGPVNYEQYF. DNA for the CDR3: TGTGCCAGCCTCGGGCCGGTCAACTACGAGCAGTACTTC.

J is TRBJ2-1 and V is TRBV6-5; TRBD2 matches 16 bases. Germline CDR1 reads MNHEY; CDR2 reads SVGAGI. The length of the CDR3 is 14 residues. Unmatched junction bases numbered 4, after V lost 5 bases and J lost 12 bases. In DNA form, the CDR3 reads TGTGCCAGCAGTGGGACTAGCGGGAGGGCTTTGCAGTTCTTC. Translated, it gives CASSGTSGRALQFF.

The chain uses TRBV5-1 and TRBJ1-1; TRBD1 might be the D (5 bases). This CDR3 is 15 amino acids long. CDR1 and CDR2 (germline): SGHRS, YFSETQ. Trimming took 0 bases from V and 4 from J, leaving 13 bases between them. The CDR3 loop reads CASSLAGRGSTEAFF. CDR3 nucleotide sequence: TGCGCCAGCAGCTTGGCCGGACGGGGGAGCACTGAAGCTTTCTTT.

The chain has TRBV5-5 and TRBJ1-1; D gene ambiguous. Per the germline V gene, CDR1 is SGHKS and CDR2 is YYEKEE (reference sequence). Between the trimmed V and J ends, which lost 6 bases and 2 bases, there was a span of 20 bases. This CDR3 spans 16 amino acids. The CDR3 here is CASTLGVGWRNTEAFF. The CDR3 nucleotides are TGTGCCAGCACTTTGGGTGTAGGCTGGAGAAACACTGAAGCTTTCTTT.

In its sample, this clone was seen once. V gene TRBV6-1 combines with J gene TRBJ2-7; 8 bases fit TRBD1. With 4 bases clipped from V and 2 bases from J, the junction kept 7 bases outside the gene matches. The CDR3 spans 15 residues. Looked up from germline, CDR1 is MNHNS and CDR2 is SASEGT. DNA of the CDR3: TGTGCCAGCAGTGTAGTCGTGGACAGGGCCTACGAGCAGTACTTC. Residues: CASSVVVDRAYEQYF.

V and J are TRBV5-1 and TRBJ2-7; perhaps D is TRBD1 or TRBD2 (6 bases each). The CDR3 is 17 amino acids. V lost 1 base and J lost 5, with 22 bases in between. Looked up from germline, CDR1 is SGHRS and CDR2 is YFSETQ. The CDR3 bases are TGCGCCAGCAGCTTGACGGGGATCGGGATCGGGGGCGACGAGCAGTACTTC. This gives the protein CASSLTGIGIGGDEQYF.

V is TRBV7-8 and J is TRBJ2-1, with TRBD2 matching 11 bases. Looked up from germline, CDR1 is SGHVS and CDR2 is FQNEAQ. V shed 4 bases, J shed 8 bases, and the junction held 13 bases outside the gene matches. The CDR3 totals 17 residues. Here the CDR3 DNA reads TGTGCCAGCAGCTGGTCCGGTAGCGGGAGGGCCTTCGATGAGCAGTTCTTC. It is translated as CASSWSGSGRAFDEQFF.

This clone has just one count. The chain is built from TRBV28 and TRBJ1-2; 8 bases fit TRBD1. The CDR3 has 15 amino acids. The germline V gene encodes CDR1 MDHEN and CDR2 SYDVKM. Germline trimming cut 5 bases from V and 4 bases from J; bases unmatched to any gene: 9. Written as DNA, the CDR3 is TGTGCCAGCAGTCCAACCCAGGGGGCGGGCTATGGCTACACCTTC. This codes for CASSPTQGAGYGYTF.

The CDR3, as DNA: TGTGCCAGCGCGGGACAGGGTCACTCTGGGGCCAACGTCCTGACTTTC. Protein: CASAGQGHSGANVLTF. This chain joins TRBV27 and TRBJ2-6, with 9 bases aligning to TRBD1. The CDR3 extends over 16 amino acids. The ends lost 8 bases at V and 0 bases at J; junction bases unmatched: 5. Germline loops: CDR1 MNHEY, CDR2 SMNVEV (reference sequence). The complete variable domain, with remaining parts taken from reference TRBV27 and TRBJ2-6, reads EAQVTQNPRYLITVTGKKLTVTCSQNMNHEYMSWYRQDPGLGLRQIYYSMNVEVTDKGDVPEGYKVSRKEKRNFPLILESPSPNQTSLYFCASAGQGHSGANVLTFGAGSRLTVL.

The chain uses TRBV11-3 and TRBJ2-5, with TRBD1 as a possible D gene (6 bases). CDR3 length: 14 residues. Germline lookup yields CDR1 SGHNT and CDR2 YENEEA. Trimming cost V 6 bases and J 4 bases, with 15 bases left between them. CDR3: CASSRTQGAETQYF. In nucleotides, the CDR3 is TGTGCCAGCAGTAGAACACAGGGTGCAGAGACCCAGTACTTC.

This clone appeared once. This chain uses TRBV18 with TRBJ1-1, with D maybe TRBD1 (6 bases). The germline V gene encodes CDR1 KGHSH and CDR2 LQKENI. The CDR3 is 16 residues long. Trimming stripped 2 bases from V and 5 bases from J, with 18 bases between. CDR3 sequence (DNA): TGTGCCAGCTCACCAATTGTCCGCTCCCAGGGGACTGAAGCTTTCTTT. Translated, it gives CASSPIVRSQGTEAFF.

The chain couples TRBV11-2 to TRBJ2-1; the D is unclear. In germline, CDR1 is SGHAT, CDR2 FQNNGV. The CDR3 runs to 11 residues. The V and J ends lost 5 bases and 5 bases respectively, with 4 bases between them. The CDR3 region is CASSANNEQFF. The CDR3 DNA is TGTGCCAGCAGCGCCAACAATGAGCAGTTCTTC.

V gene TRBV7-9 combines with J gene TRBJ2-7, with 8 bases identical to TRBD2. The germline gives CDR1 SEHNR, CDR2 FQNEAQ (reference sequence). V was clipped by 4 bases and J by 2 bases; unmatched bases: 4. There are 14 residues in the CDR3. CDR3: CASSSSGGPYEQYF. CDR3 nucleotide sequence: TGTGCCAGCAGCTCCAGCGGGGGCCCCTACGAGCAGTACTTC.

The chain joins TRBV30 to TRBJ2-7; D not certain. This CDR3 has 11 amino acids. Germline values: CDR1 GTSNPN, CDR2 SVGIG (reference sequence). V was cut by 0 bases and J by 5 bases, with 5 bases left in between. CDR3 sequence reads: CAWSVKDEQYF. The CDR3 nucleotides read TGTGCCTGGAGTGTAAAGGACGAGCAGTACTTC.

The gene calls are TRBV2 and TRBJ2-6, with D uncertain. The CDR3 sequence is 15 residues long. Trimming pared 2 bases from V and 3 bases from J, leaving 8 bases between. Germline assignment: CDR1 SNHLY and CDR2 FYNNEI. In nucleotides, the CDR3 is TGTGCCAGCAGTGAACGTAGGGTTGGGGCCAACGTCCTGACTTTC. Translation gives CASSERRVGANVLTF.

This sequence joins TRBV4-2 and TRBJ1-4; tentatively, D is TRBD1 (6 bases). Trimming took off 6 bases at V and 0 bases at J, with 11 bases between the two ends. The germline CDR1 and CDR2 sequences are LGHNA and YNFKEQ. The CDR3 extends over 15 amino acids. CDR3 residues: CASRDSGATNEKLFF. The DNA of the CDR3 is TGTGCCAGCAGAGATTCAGGGGCAACTAATGAAAAACTGTTTTTT.

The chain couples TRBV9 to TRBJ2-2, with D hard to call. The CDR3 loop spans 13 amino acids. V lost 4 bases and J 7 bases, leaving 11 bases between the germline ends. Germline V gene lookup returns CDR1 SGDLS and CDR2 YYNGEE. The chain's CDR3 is CASSPGVVGELFF. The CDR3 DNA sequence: TGTGCCAGCAGCCCAGGAGTGGTCGGGGAGCTGTTTTTT. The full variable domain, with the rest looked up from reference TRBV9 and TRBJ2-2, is DSGVTQTPKHLITATGQRVTLRCSPRSGDLSVYWYQQSLDQGLQFLIQYYNGEERAKGNILERFSAQQFPDLHSELNLSSLELGDSALYFCASSPGVVGELFFGEGSRLTVL.

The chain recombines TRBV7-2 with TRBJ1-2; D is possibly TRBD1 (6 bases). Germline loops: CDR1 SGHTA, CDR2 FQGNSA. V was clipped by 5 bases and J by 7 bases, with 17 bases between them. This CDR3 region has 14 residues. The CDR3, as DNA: TGTGCCAGCAGCCAGAGAGGGGGGCGCGGTGGCTACACCTTC. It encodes CASSQRGGRGGYTF.

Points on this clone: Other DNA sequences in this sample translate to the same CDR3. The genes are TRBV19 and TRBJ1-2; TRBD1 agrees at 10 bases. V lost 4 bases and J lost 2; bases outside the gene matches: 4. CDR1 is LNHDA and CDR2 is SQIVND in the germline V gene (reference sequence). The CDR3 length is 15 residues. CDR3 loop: CASSTLGQGNYGYTF. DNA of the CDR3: TGTGCCAGTAGTACCCTGGGACAGGGGAACTATGGCTACACCTTC.

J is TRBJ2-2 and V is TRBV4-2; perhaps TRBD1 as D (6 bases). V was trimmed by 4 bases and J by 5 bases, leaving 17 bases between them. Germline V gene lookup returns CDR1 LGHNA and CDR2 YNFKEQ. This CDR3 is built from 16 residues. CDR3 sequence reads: CASSRVLGGETGELFF. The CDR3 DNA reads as TGTGCCAGCAGCCGGGTATTAGGGGGTGAAACCGGGGAGCTGTTTTTT.

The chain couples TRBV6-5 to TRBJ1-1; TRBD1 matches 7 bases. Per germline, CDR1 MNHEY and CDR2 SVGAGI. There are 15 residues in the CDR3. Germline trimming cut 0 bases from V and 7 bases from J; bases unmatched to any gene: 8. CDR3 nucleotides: TGTGCCAGCAGTTACTCGATCCGCCGGGACAGTGAAGCTTTCTTT. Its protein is CASSYSIRRDSEAFF.

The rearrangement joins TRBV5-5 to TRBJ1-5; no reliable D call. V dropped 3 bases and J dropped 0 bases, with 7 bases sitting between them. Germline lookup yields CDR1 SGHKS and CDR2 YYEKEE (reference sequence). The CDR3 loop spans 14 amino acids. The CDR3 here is CASSSTDSNQPQHF. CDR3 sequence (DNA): TGTGCCAGCAGCTCGACGGATAGCAATCAGCCCCAGCATTTT.

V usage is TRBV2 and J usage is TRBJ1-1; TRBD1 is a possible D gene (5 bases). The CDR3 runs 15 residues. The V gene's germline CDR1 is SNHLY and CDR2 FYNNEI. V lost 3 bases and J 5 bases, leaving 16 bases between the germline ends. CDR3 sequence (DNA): TGTGCCAGCAGTGATCGCGTTTCGGGGGAGACTGAAGCTTTCTTT. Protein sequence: CASSDRVSGETEAFF.

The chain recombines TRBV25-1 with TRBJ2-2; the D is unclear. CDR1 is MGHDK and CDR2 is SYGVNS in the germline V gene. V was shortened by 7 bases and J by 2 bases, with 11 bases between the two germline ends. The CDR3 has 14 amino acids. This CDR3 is CASKEHTNTGELFF. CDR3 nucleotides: TGTGCCAGCAAGGAACACACCAACACCGGGGAGCTGTTTTTT.

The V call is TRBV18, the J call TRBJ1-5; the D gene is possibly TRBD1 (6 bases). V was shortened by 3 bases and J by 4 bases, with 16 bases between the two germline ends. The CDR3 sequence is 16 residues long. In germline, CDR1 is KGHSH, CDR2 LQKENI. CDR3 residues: CASSPGGQGGNQPQHF. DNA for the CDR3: TGTGCCAGCTCACCTGGGGGGCAGGGAGGGAATCAGCCCCAGCATTTT.